These 24 T cell receptor beta chains were all obtained from the same sample, sequenced in a study of cytomegalovirus exposure and HLA in healthy donors. The primer mix had 60 Vbeta and 13 Jbeta primers. Clones were read by immunoSEQ multiplex PCR, and TCRdb kept only the in-frame ones, dropping some. This sample has 180,000 or so clones, with 60% to 80% found just once. Sequences were obtained from PBMCs. All receptors come from a man aged 50 or older in good health and CMV-seropositive.

V gene TRBV6-1 combines with J gene TRBJ1-2; 7 nucleotides line up with TRBD1. The CDR3 has 14 residues. Trimming at V came to 5 bases and at J to 0 bases, leaving 3 bases not matched to a gene. In germline, CDR1 is MNHNS, CDR2 SASEGT. The CDR3 region has the DNA TGTGCCAGCAGTATCAGGGGGGCTAACTATGGCTACACCTTC. It is translated as CASSIRGANYGYTF.

The rearrangement uses TRBV9 and TRBJ2-3; D possibly corresponds to TRBD2 (6 bases). The germline gives CDR1 SGDLS, CDR2 YYNGEE. The ends were cut back, 1 base at V and 1 base at J, with 7 bases in the middle. The CDR3 contains 14 residues. Here the CDR3 DNA reads TGTGCCAGCAGCGTATGGGGGGGCACAGATACGCAGTATTTT. Translation: CASSVWGGTDTQYF.

The chain combines TRBV2 with TRBJ1-2, with 8 bases lining up with TRBD1. Germline V gives CDR1 SNHLY, CDR2 FYNNEI. The CDR3 runs to 16 residues. Trimming removed 7 bases from V and 1 base from J; junction bases left unmatched: 11. CDR3 region: CASTRWQGALNYGYTF. The CDR3 nucleotides read TGTGCCAGCACTCGATGGCAGGGGGCCCTTAACTATGGCTACACCTTC.

The chain is built from TRBV7-3 and TRBJ2-1, with D perhaps matching TRBD1 (6 bases). Germline V gene lookup returns CDR1 SGHTA and CDR2 FQGTGA. The CDR3 length is 15 residues. With 2 bases removed from V and 1 base from J, the gap between germline ends came to 9 bases. The CDR3, as DNA: TGTGCCAGCAGCTTATCGAGGGGGTCCTACAATGAGCAGTTCTTC. This translates into CASSLSRGSYNEQFF. The variable domain in full, completed from reference TRBV7-3 and TRBJ2-1, reads GAGVSQTPSNKVTEKGKYVELRCDPISGHTALYWYRQSLGQGPEFLIYFQGTGAADDSGLPNDRFFAVRPEGSVSTLKIQRTERGDSAVYLCASSLSRGSYNEQFFGPGTRLTVL.

The chain links TRBV18 to TRBJ2-5; 9 bases fit TRBD1. J was trimmed by 2 bases and V by 6 bases; bases with no gene match: 7. This CDR3 has 15 amino acids. Germline-derived CDR1 and CDR2 are KGHSH and LQKENI. Here the CDR3 reads CASSPDRGNQETQYF. In nucleotides, the CDR3 is TGTGCCAGCTCTCCGGACAGGGGCAATCAAGAGACCCAGTACTTC.

The rearrangement joins TRBV28 to TRBJ2-7, with 8 nucleotides matching TRBD1. V lost 7 bases, J lost 2 bases, and 7 bases stayed unmatched. The germline gives CDR1 MDHEN, CDR2 SYDVKM. The CDR3 runs to 14 residues. CDR3 nucleotide sequence: TGTGCCAGCATTGCACAGGGGGTTACCTACGAGCAGTACTTC. Translated: CASIAQGVTYEQYF.

V gene TRBV18 combines with J gene TRBJ2-7; 7 nucleotides agree with TRBD1. CDR1 is KGHSH, CDR2 LQKENI, per germline. The junction had 5 bases not matched to a gene; V was cut back by 2 bases and J by 7 bases. This CDR3 region has 13 residues. The CDR3 DNA reads TGTGCCAGCTCACCAGAACAGGGGCGTGAGCAGTACTTC. Translation: CASSPEQGREQYF. Complete variable domain (other parts from reference TRBV18 and TRBJ2-7): NAGVMQNPRHLVRRRGQEARLRCSPMKGHSHVYWYRQLPEEGLKFMVYLQKENIIDESGMPKERFSAEFPKEGPSILRIQQVVRGDSAAYFCASSPEQGREQYFGPGTRLTVT.

The genes are TRBV28 and TRBJ1-2; 7 nucleotides match TRBD1. The CDR3 extends over 14 amino acids. Germline lookup yields CDR1 MDHEN and CDR2 SYDVKM. Losses at the gene ends were 9 bases for V and 5 bases for J; bases not matched to a gene: 12. The CDR3 loop is CASSSPGQRYGYTF. CDR3 in DNA: TGTGCCAGTTCCTCTCCGGGACAGCGTTATGGCTACACCTTC.

This chain uses TRBV2 with TRBJ1-3; TRBD1 matches 8 bases. V gave up 4 bases and J gave up 3 bases; unmatched junction bases: 5. Germline V CDR1 and CDR2: SNHLY, FYNNEI. The length of the CDR3 is 15 residues. The CDR3 DNA sequence: TGTGCCAGCAGTGCCCGGACAGGGAGTGGAAACACCATATATTTT. Translating it yields CASSARTGSGNTIYF.

Written as DNA, the CDR3 is TGTGCCAGCAGTGAACGGGTATTGAGGCTAGTGGAAGATACGCAGTATTTT. Translation gives CASSERVLRLVEDTQYF. The V call is TRBV2, the J call TRBJ2-3; D is unresolved. The CDR3 extends over 17 amino acids. The germline gives CDR1 SNHLY, CDR2 FYNNEI. Trimming stripped 2 bases from V and 5 bases from J, with 20 bases between.

This chain joins TRBV28 and TRBJ1-5; 10 positions agree with TRBD1. CDR1 MDHEN and CDR2 SYDVKM come from the germline V gene. V lost 4 bases, J lost 7 bases, and 10 bases stayed unmatched. CDR3 length equals 16 residues. The CDR3 DNA reads TGTGCCAGCAGTTCTCCGCTGACAGGGGGCAGCCAGCCCCAGCATTTT. Translated: CASSSPLTGGSQPQHF.

The V call is TRBV7-8, the J call TRBJ1-5; D is possibly TRBD1 (6 bases). The V and J ends lost 1 base and 6 bases respectively, with 10 bases between them. The germline V gene has CDR1 SGHVS and CDR2 FQNEAQ. CDR3 length: 14 residues. The CDR3 coding sequence is TGTGCCAGCAGCTTAGGGGGCAGGGGTCAGCCCCAGCATTTT. Encoded protein: CASSLGGRGQPQHF.

This clone was picked up a small number of times. This rearrangement joins TRBV7-6 to TRBJ1-1; D call uncertain. Trimming left V 5 bases short and J 1 base short, with 11 bases between. CDR3 size: 14 residues. From germline, CDR1 is SGHVS and CDR2 FNYEAQ. This chain's CDR3 is CASSPQISNTEAFF. DNA of the CDR3: TGTGCCAGCAGCCCCCAAATTTCGAACACTGAAGCTTTCTTT.

The chain recombines TRBV27 with TRBJ1-5, with D possibly being TRBD1 (5 bases). V was trimmed by 5 bases and J by 7 bases, leaving 21 bases between them. This CDR3 is 16 amino acids long. Germline CDR1 MNHEY, CDR2 SMNVEV (reference sequence). CDR3 nucleotides: TGTGCCAGCAGTCCCCGGGACTCCATCTCAGGACAGCCCCAGCATTTT. The encoded protein is CASSPRDSISGQPQHF.

The rearrangement uses TRBV13 and TRBJ1-6; D perhaps matches TRBD1 (6 bases). Looked up from germline, CDR1 is PRHDT and CDR2 is FYEKMQ (reference sequence). Trimming shortened V by 4 bases and J by 9 bases, and 19 bases separated the two germline ends. CDR3 length: 16 residues. The CDR3 region is CASSSGGSGQSSPLHF. The CDR3 DNA follows: TGTGCCAGCAGCTCGGGGGGTTCGGGACAAAGTTCACCCCTCCACTTT.

The rearrangement links TRBV7-2 to TRBJ1-5; D is possibly TRBD1 (5 bases). Trimming left V 3 bases short and J 1 base short, with 7 bases between. The CDR3 sequence is 14 residues long. Germline CDR1 SGHTA, CDR2 FQGNSA. CDR3 protein: CASSLPGSNQPQHF. CDR3 nucleotide sequence: TGTGCCAGCAGCTTGCCAGGGAGCAATCAGCCCCAGCATTTT.

On this clone: Other DNA sequences within the sample encode an identical CDR3. The J gene is TRBJ1-5, the V gene TRBV18; D is perhaps TRBD1 (6 bases). Germline CDR1 reads KGHSH; CDR2 reads LQKENI. Trimming cost V 6 bases and J 3 bases, with 9 bases left between them. The CDR3 spans 13 residues. CDR3: CASSRQDNQPQHF. In nucleotides, the CDR3 is TGTGCCAGCTCCAGACAGGACAATCAGCCCCAGCATTTT.

CDR3 in DNA: TGTGCCAGCAGCCAAGATCTGGGACAGCCTCTTTCTGGAAACACCATATATTTT. Protein product: CASSQDLGQPLSGNTIYF. J is TRBJ1-3 and V is TRBV4-2, with 7 bases lining up with TRBD1. The CDR3 is 18 residues long. Trimming cost V 0 bases and J 1 base; bases outside gene matches: 9. CDR1 is LGHNA and CDR2 is YNFKEQ in the germline V gene.

This clone was found once. This rearrangement joins TRBV5-1 to TRBJ2-3; TRBD2 agrees at 9 bases. The CDR3 extends over 15 amino acids. V shed 1 base, J shed 4 bases, and the junction held 4 bases outside the gene matches. Per the germline V gene, CDR1 is SGHRS and CDR2 is YFSETQ. The CDR3 sequence: CASSLPSGGSDTQYF. The CDR3 DNA follows: TGCGCCAGCAGCTTGCCAAGCGGGGGGTCAGATACGCAGTATTTT.

J is TRBJ1-2 and V is TRBV14; the D gene is possibly TRBD1 (5 bases). The V and J ends lost 1 base and 8 bases respectively, with 14 bases between them. The CDR3 is made up of 14 amino acids. Germline CDR1 and CDR2: SGHDN and FVKESK. The CDR3 DNA is TGTGCCAGCAGCCAAGCTAGGACACTGGGAGGCTACACCTTC. Protein: CASSQARTLGGYTF.

The genes are TRBV5-6 and TRBJ2-5, with unresolved D. Deletions cut 0 bases from V and 5 bases from J, with 11 bases between. This CDR3 comprises 14 residues. Germline CDR1 is SGHDT and CDR2 is YYEEEE. CDR3 nucleotides: TGTGCCAGCAGCTTGGGTCAGGTCCGGGAGACCCAGTACTTC. Its translation: CASSLGQVRETQYF. Combining the CDR3 with reference TRBV5-6 and TRBJ2-5 gives the whole variable domain DAGVTQSPTHLIKTRGQQVTLRCSPKSGHDTVSWYQQALGQGPQFIFQYYEEEERQRGNFPDRFSGHQFPNYSSELNVNALLLGDSALYLCASSLGQVRETQYFGPGTRLLVL.

The CDR3 nucleotides read TGTGCCAGCAGTGCCCTGGGAGGAGGGACCTATGGCTACACCTTC. Translation: CASSALGGGTYGYTF. The J gene is TRBJ1-2, the V gene TRBV6-5; D is possibly TRBD1 (5 bases). Trimming pared 5 bases from V and 4 bases from J, leaving 17 bases between. Germline V gene lookup returns CDR1 MNHEY and CDR2 SVGAGI. This CDR3 is built from 15 residues.

This chain connects TRBV7-2 to TRBJ2-2; D possibly corresponds to TRBD2 (6 bases). CDR1 is SGHTA, CDR2 FQGNSA, per germline. CDR3 length: 19 amino acids. The germline V and J ends were trimmed by 4 bases and 1 base, with 22 bases remaining between them. CDR3 nucleotides: TGTGCCAGCAGCTCATGGGACCGGGACTTTGGCCGGAACACCGGGGAGCTGTTTTTT. It yields the protein CASSSWDRDFGRNTGELFF.

This clone was observed many times. The rearrangement joins TRBV21-1 to TRBJ2-7; the D call of TRBD2 is as the table states it, not checked on the DNA. TRBV21-1 is a pseudogene segment. The CDR3 runs to 17 residues. The CDR3 region has the DNA TGTGCCAGCACCCAAAGGAGGAAGGCAGCGTACCTCTACGAGCAGTACTTC. Translating it yields CASTQRRKAAYLYEQYF.